This TCR beta chain was observed in a study of shared clonotypes between healthy human individuals. Study-level background: In total, the donors were two women and a few men aged 18 to 49. Points from the study as a whole: Shared clonotypes across all four donors exceeded non-shared ones in generation probability. Clonotype sharing among donors, it was expected, would be affected by sequencing depth.

Assay used: immunoSEQ multiplex PCR; TCRdb lists only in-frame clones, some missing. The sample has roughly 2 million clones; about 94% are singletons. Worth noting for this clone: Its target is not known.

This TCR derives from a man between 18 and 35 years old in good health. The sequenced sample consisted of naive CD4+ T cells sorted from blood. The sample's subset: CD45RA+ positively selected.

In DNA form, the CDR3 reads TGTGCCAGCAGTTCGGGACTAGCGACCTACAATGAGCAGTTCTTC. Residues: CASSSGLATYNEQFF. The chain has TRBV27 and TRBJ2-1; 10 positions agree with TRBD2. The CDR3 length is 15 residues. V lost 4 bases and J lost 2; bases outside the gene matches: 2. The germline gives CDR1 MNHEY, CDR2 SMNVEV (reference sequence).